This T cell receptor (beta chain) is from a study of monozygotic twins with inflammatory bowel disease. About this clonotype: No antigen is known for it.

Nested amplification of TCRalpha and TCRbeta cDNA involved two PCRs of roughly 17 and 9 cycles. Following a re-call of the 5' RACE reads, TCRdb has one entry per CDR3 protein and lacks DNA. This repertoire includes a few hundred thousand distinct CDR3 sequences. Germline assignment: CDR1 DFQATT and CDR2 SNEGSKA (reference sequence). This CDR3 comprises 12 residues. Study outcomes and limitations: Healthy co-twins showed greater TCRbeta diversity (inverse Simpson) than IBD patients.

The sample was blood. This TCR derives from a human donor with ulcerative colitis or Crohn's disease, or a healthy co-twin of an affected twin (not recorded which). V is TRBV20-1 and J is TRBJ1-1; TCRdb lists TRBD1, though no DNA is available to test this call. This CDR3 reads CSAPLLNTEAFF.